Presented here are 29 T cell receptor beta chains from one specimen sequenced in a study of blood T cells in healthy people across ages. Primers used in a second PCR of about 7 to 12 cycles were a sample-barcoded 5' primer and a J-beta primer mix. TCRdb reprocessed the 5' RACE reads with MiXCR, giving one entry per CDR3 protein. The sample includes about 650,000 distinct CDR3 sequences, about 30% of them seen just once. The sequencing sample was made of blood. These receptors were taken from a woman of 80 years or more in good health.

This sequence joins TRBV7-3 and TRBJ2-2; D possibly uses TRBD1 or TRBD2 (5 bases each). The CDR3 runs to 16 residues. Trimming removed 1 base at V and 1 base at J, with 10 bases between. Germline values: CDR1 SGHTA, CDR2 FQGTGA. The CDR3 nucleotides are TGTGCCAGCAGCTTAATGGGGACGAAGAACACCGGGGAGCTGTTTTTT. This gives the protein CASSLMGTKNTGELFF.

The chain joins TRBV7-6 to TRBJ2-3; unclear D gene. The CDR3 contains 16 residues. V was shortened by 5 bases and J by 2 bases, with 17 bases between the two germline ends. From germline, CDR1 is SGHVS and CDR2 FNYEAQ. This CDR3 is CASSHEGRRSTDTQYF. The CDR3 DNA reads as TGTGCCAGCAGCCACGAAGGAAGGCGGTCCACAGATACGCAGTATTTT.

Comment on this clonotype: A read error is likely here: a far larger clone is one base away. The V gene is TRBV28, the J gene TRBJ2-1; the D is unclear. Per the germline V gene, CDR1 is MDHEN and CDR2 is SYDVKM. The CDR3 has 12 residues. The V end lost 2 bases, the J end lost 10 bases, and 9 bases lay between the germline ends. The CDR3, as DNA: TGTGCCAGCAGTTTACCGACCTACGAGCAGTTCTTC. Protein: CASSLPTYEQFF.

The table lists this clonotype with many counts. CDR3 sequence reads: CASSVGVGGTYNEQFF. In DNA, the CDR3 is TGTGCCAGCAGCGTAGGTGTGGGGGGGACCTACAATGAGCAGTTCTTC. The chain recombines TRBV9 with TRBJ2-1, with TRBD2 matching over 7 bases. This CDR3 comprises 16 residues. After removal of 0 bases from V and 2 bases from J, the junction contained 5 bases not matched to a gene. The germline CDR1 and CDR2 sequences are SGDLS and YYNGEE.

CDR3 DNA sequence: TGTGCCAGCCTCCGGGACAGTATGAACACTGAAGCTTTCTTT. Protein sequence: CASLRDSMNTEAFF. The rearrangement joins TRBV28 to TRBJ1-1; 7 nucleotides match TRBD1. J gave up 0 bases and V 8 bases, and 6 bases lay outside the gene matches. The CDR3 extends over 14 amino acids. Per the germline V gene, CDR1 is MDHEN and CDR2 is SYDVKM.

This clonotype was picked up a small number of times. This chain links TRBV2 with TRBJ2-1; D is perhaps TRBD2 (6 bases). Trimming stripped 8 bases from V and 13 bases from J, with 24 bases between. The CDR3 extends over 14 amino acids. Germline V CDR1 and CDR2: SNHLY, FYNNEI. The CDR3 protein is CASDRRGSRETQFF. The CDR3 DNA reads TGTGCCAGCGACCGTAGGGGTAGCCGGGAGACCCAGTTCTTC.

There are many counts of this clonotype. The chain carries TRBV20-1 and TRBJ2-3; D may match TRBD1 or TRBD2 (5 bases each). V lost 1 base to trimming and J lost 6 bases, with 17 bases between them. Germline assignment: CDR1 DFQATT and CDR2 SNEGSKA (reference sequence). The CDR3 runs to 15 residues. This chain's CDR3 is CSARGLQGPKDTQYF. CDR3 nucleotides: TGCAGTGCTAGAGGATTGCAGGGACCAAAGGATACGCAGTATTTT.

This clonotype was seen a few times. A read error may produce the germline difference seen at one junction end. The V and J genes are TRBV5-1 and TRBJ2-3; 14 nucleotides match TRBD2. This CDR3 region has 17 residues. CDR1 SGHRS and CDR2 YFSETQ come from the germline V gene. In DNA form, the CDR3 reads TGCGCCGGCAGCCCGGGGGGACTAGCGGGGGGCACAGATACGCAGTATTTT. Translated, it gives CAGSPGGLAGGTDTQYF.

The V and J genes are TRBV20-1 and TRBJ2-3; TRBD2 agrees at 9 bases. Per the germline V gene, CDR1 is DFQATT and CDR2 is SNEGSKA (reference sequence). V lost 8 bases to trimming and J lost 5 bases; unmatched junction nucleotides: 20. There are 17 residues in the CDR3. CDR3 amino acids: CSPTAQAGGSPGDTQYF. The DNA for the CDR3 is TGCAGTCCTACCGCCCAAGCGGGAGGCAGCCCCGGAGATACGCAGTATTTT.

As to this clonotype: A read error may be the cause here, since a much bigger clone is one base away. This chain links TRBV14 with TRBJ2-5; D may be TRBD1 (5 bases). This CDR3 is 13 amino acids long. Germline CDR1 reads SGHDN; CDR2 reads FVKESK. The CDR3 protein is CAGSQVSGWTQYF. The CDR3 coding sequence is TGTGCCGGCAGCCAAGTATCAGGGTGGACCCAGTACTTC.

Concerning this clonotype itself: The junction differs from germline at one of its ends, possibly a read error. The V gene is TRBV24-1, the J gene TRBJ2-1; 7 bases match TRBD2. The CDR3 contains 17 residues. The germline CDR1 and CDR2 sequences are KGHDR and SFDVKD. The CDR3 sequence is CATSDSRGGSSYNEQFF. The CDR3, as DNA: TGTGCCACCAGTGATTCAAGGGGCGGGAGCTCCTACAACGAGCAGTTCTTC.

On this clonotype itself: A much larger clonotype is one base distant, so this may be a read error. Because it lacks the conserved phenylalanine or tryptophan at the end, this CDR3 is likely a read error. This rearrangement joins TRBV6-2 or TRBV6-3 to TRBJ2-7; D unclear. V was cut by 5 bases and J by 7 bases, with 9 bases left in between. The CDR3 extends over 11 amino acids. CDR1 is MNHEY and CDR2 is SVGEGT in the germline V gene. CDR3 region: CASSTLNEQYL. The CDR3 coding sequence is TGTGCCAGCAGTACCTTAAATGAGCAGTACCTC.

In its sample, this clonotype was seen many times. The genes are TRBV3-1 and TRBJ2-1; no clear D gene. The CDR3 is 14 residues long. V was pared by 6 bases and J by 5 bases, with 14 bases between. Per germline, CDR1 LGHDT and CDR2 YNNKEL (reference sequence). Here the CDR3 DNA reads TGTGCCAGCAGTCTCCTCGACGGTAACAATGAGCAGTTCTTC. This gives the protein CASSLLDGNNEQFF.

There are many counts of this clonotype. CDR3 loop: CASSQAGKRGGYNEQFF. The CDR3 region has the DNA TGCGCCAGCAGCCAAGCCGGCAAGCGGGGGGGCTACAATGAGCAGTTCTTC. V is TRBV4-1 and J is TRBJ2-1; 10 nucleotides align to TRBD2. Germline V gene data show CDR1 as MGHRA and CDR2 as YSYEKL. This CDR3 contains 17 residues. After removal of 1 base from V and 3 bases from J, the junction contained 6 bases not matched to a gene.

A few counts support this clonotype. This may be a read error: a much more frequent sequence differs by one nucleotide. J is TRBJ1-5 and V is TRBV6-6, with D unclear. CDR1 is MNHNY and CDR2 is SVGAGI in the germline V gene (reference sequence). The V end was cut by 7 bases, the J end by 3 bases, with 10 bases between. This CDR3 is built from 13 residues. CDR3 protein: CASMDDHNQPQHF. Here the CDR3 DNA reads TGTGCCAGCATGGACGACCACAATCAGCCCCAGCATTTT.

This clonotype was seen ten or more times. The chain has TRBV27 and TRBJ2-1; 10 nucleotides match TRBD1. Germline CDR1 reads MNHEY; CDR2 reads SMNVEV (reference sequence). V gave up 7 bases and J gave up 5 bases; unmatched junction bases: 8. This CDR3 contains 15 residues. The CDR3 loop reads CASTPLGQGNNEQFF. The CDR3 DNA follows: TGTGCCAGCACCCCACTGGGACAGGGGAACAATGAGCAGTTCTTC.

This clonotype was detected ten times or more. V is TRBV11-2 and J is TRBJ2-6, with 9 bases that match TRBD1. The germline V gene encodes CDR1 SGHAT and CDR2 FQNNGV. This CDR3 region has 16 residues. The V segment lost 4 bases and the J segment 3 bases; nucleotides outside the gene matches: 4. CDR3 DNA sequence: TGTGCCAGCAGCTCCGGGACAGGGTATGGGGCCAACGTCCTGACTTTC. Amino acid sequence: CASSSGTGYGANVLTF.

This clonotype was observed many times. This sequence joins TRBV20-1 and TRBJ2-3; 7 bases line up with TRBD2. Germline V gene sequence: CDR1 DFQATT, CDR2 SNEGSKA (reference sequence). The CDR3 has 16 residues. After removal of 3 bases from V and 2 bases from J, the junction contained 11 bases not matched to a gene. CDR3 coding DNA: TGCAGTGCTAGCGGTCGGGCGGGGGACTCCACAGATACGCAGTATTTT. Residues: CSASGRAGDSTDTQYF.

As for this clonotype: A much larger clone lies a single base off, so this may be a read error. The V gene is TRBV27, the J gene TRBJ2-7; D is unclear. The J call is uncertain, as TRBJ2-5 better fits the DNA end. The CDR3 runs to 15 residues. Germline CDR1 reads MNHEY; CDR2 reads SMNVEV (reference sequence). The CDR3 spells CASSLDRVTRETQYF. CDR3 nucleotide sequence: TGTGCCAGCAGTTTGGACCGGGTGACAAGGGAGACCCAGTACTTC.

This clonotype was seen repeatedly, ten times or more. The chain uses TRBV11-2 and TRBJ1-2, with no clear D. The CDR3 loop spans 12 amino acids. Germline V CDR1 and CDR2: SGHAT, FQNNGV. Trimming left V 5 bases short and J 8 bases short, with 12 bases between. The chain's CDR3 is CASSPGMSGYTF. CDR3 coding DNA: TGTGCCAGCAGCCCCGGGATGTCCGGCTACACCTTC.

This clonotype has more than one count but fewer than ten. The genes are TRBV28 and TRBJ2-6, with D maybe TRBD1 (6 bases). The CDR3 is 17 amino acids. The germline V and J ends were trimmed by 1 base and 0 bases, with 10 bases remaining between them. Per the germline V gene, CDR1 is MDHEN and CDR2 is SYDVKM. This chain's CDR3 is CASSLSQGLSGANVLTF. The CDR3 DNA follows: TGTGCCAGCAGTTTATCCCAGGGGCTCTCTGGGGCCAACGTCCTGACTTTC.

This clonotype was seen a few times. This chain joins TRBV7-2 and TRBJ1-4; 9 bases line up with TRBD1. With V trimmed by 1 base and J by 3 bases, 3 bases remained unmatched. The germline gives CDR1 SGHTA, CDR2 FQGNSA. CDR3 length: 16 amino acids. CDR3 bases: TGTGCCAGCAGCTTAGGGGGACAGGGTTCTAATGAAAAACTGTTTTTT. It yields the protein CASSLGGQGSNEKLFF.

In its sample, this clonotype was seen a few times. The gene calls are TRBV6-5 and TRBJ2-2; TRBD2 aligns across 8 bases. Germline loops: CDR1 MNHEY, CDR2 SVGAGI. There are 15 residues in the CDR3. Trimming took 5 bases from V and 1 from J; bases not matched to a gene: 3. The CDR3 loop reads CASSRSGGNTGELFF. In DNA, the CDR3 is TGTGCCAGCAGTAGAAGCGGGGGGAACACCGGGGAGCTGTTTTTT.

There are a few counts of this clonotype. The chain employs TRBV15 and TRBJ1-1; D is possibly TRBD1 (5 bases). The CDR3 extends over 14 amino acids. Germline V lookup: CDR1 LNHNV, CDR2 YYDKDF (reference sequence). Trimming shortened V by 5 bases and J by 4 bases, and 14 bases separated the two germline ends. The CDR3 reads CATSGGGTITEAFF. For the CDR3, the DNA is TGTGCCACCAGCGGGGGAGGGACGATCACTGAAGCTTTCTTT.

This clonotype has at least ten counts. The chain uses TRBV6-5 and TRBJ2-7; 7 bases align to TRBD1. This CDR3 contains 15 residues. The germline V gene encodes CDR1 MNHEY and CDR2 SVGAGI. The J segment lost 5 bases and the V segment lost 5 bases, leaving 12 bases of the junction unmatched. CDR3 region: CASSRDSLSGNEQYF. In DNA, the CDR3 is TGTGCCAGCAGTCGGGACAGTCTTTCGGGAAACGAGCAGTACTTC.

This clonotype came up many times. The chain couples TRBV6-6 to TRBJ1-2; possible D gene TRBD1, 6 bases. The CDR3 consists of 13 residues. The germline gives CDR1 MNHNY, CDR2 SVGAGI (reference sequence). V lost 6 bases and J lost 5, with 13 bases in between. The CDR3 protein is CASSRDTYYGYTF. The CDR3, as DNA: TGTGCCAGCAGCCGGGACACTTATTATGGCTACACCTTC.

This clonotype was observed a few times. The V gene is TRBV24-1, the J gene TRBJ2-1, with 9 bases identical to TRBD1. CDR1 is KGHDR and CDR2 is SFDVKD in the germline V gene. V was pared by 3 bases and J by 7 bases, with 6 bases of the junction left unmatched. This CDR3 spans 15 amino acids. The CDR3 sequence is CATSDVGTGINEQFF. CDR3 DNA: TGTGCCACCAGTGATGTAGGGACAGGGATAAATGAGCAGTTCTTC.

This clonotype was recorded a few times. One end of the junction does not line up with germline, which may come from a read error. The V call is TRBV7-9, the J call TRBJ2-7; no clear D. The CDR3 has 12 amino acids. Germline assignment: CDR1 SEHNR and CDR2 FQNEAQ (reference sequence). The CDR3 region has the DNA TGTGCCAGCAGCCACCGGCCATACGAGCGGTACTTC. This translates into CASSHRPYERYF.

This clonotype was counted at least ten times. The gene calls are TRBV29-1 and TRBJ2-3, with D tentatively TRBD2 (6 bases). The CDR3 has 16 residues. Germline V lookup: CDR1 SQVTM, CDR2 ANQGSEA. Trimming left V 0 bases short and J 1 base short, with 14 bases between. The CDR3 coding sequence is TGCAGCGTTGAAGATCTTGGAGGGGCAGGCACAGATACGCAGTATTTT. Encoded protein: CSVEDLGGAGTDTQYF.